These 11 T cell receptor beta chains were all obtained from the same sample, sequenced in a study of blood T cells in healthy people across ages. Sample-barcoded 5' priming and a J-beta primer mix drove a second PCR of roughly 6 to 12 cycles. Using its own MiXCR run on the 5' RACE reads, TCRdb lists one record per CDR3 protein. The table records hundreds of thousands of distinct CDR3 sequences, about 30% of them present only once. Source material: blood. The origin of the receptors is a woman over 75 in good health.

The chain has TRBV6-2 or TRBV6-3 and TRBJ1-3; no reliable D call. This CDR3 contains 14 residues. Trimming cost V 6 bases and J 0 bases, with 9 bases left between them. Germline V lookup: CDR1 MNHEY, CDR2 SVGEGT. The CDR3 coding sequence is TGTGCCAGCAGCGAAGACTTCTCTGGAAACACCATATATTTT. It encodes CASSEDFSGNTIYF.

CDR3 amino acids: CASSLGGGAHEQFF. CDR3 DNA sequence: TGTGCCAGCAGCTTAGGCGGGGGGGCACATGAGCAGTTCTTC. The chain carries TRBV7-3 and TRBJ2-1, with 9 bases matching TRBD2. CDR3 size: 14 residues. Germline lookup yields CDR1 SGHTA and CDR2 FQGTGA. V lost 2 bases to trimming and J lost 8 bases; unmatched junction nucleotides: 4.

This clonotype was seen more than once but under ten times. This sequence joins TRBV5-5 and TRBJ1-1, with 10 bases aligning to TRBD1. CDR1 SGHKS and CDR2 YYEKEE come from the germline V gene (reference sequence). With 3 bases clipped from V and 3 bases from J, the junction kept 5 bases outside the gene matches. This CDR3 comprises 15 residues. The CDR3 protein is CASSWTGGRDTEAFF. The CDR3 DNA reads as TGTGCCAGCAGCTGGACAGGGGGTCGGGACACTGAAGCTTTCTTT.

This clonotype was observed a handful of times. The gene calls are TRBV7-2 and TRBJ1-3; the D is unclear. Trimming pared 4 bases from V and 0 bases from J, leaving 10 bases between. The CDR3 covers 15 residues. Looked up from germline, CDR1 is SGHTA and CDR2 is FQGNSA. In DNA, the CDR3 is TGTGCCAGCAGCTCGGACGGGAGCTCTGGAAACACCATATATTTT. This encodes CASSSDGSSGNTIYF.

The rearrangement uses TRBV12-3 or TRBV12-4 and TRBJ1-2; D ambiguous. This CDR3 contains 14 residues. V was cut by 2 bases and J by 8 bases, with 15 bases left in between. The CDR3 DNA sequence: TGTGCCAGCAGTTTAATACTTGGACGAGGGGGCTACACCTTC. This translates into CASSLILGRGGYTF.

This clonotype was observed a few times. The rearrangement uses TRBV20-1 and TRBJ2-3; the match to TRBD1 covers 9 bases. The length of the CDR3 is 14 residues. The germline CDR1 and CDR2 sequences are DFQATT and SNEGSKA (reference sequence). V was clipped by 5 bases and J by 6 bases; unmatched bases: 9. This chain's CDR3 is CSARTGGELDTQYF. As DNA, the CDR3 is TGCAGTGCTCGAACAGGGGGCGAGCTGGATACGCAGTATTTT.

This chain uses TRBV29-1 with TRBJ1-1, with TRBD1 identical over 12 bases. V lost 1 base, J lost 10 bases, and 4 bases stayed unmatched. Germline assignment: CDR1 SQVTM and CDR2 ANQGSEA. The CDR3 is made up of 13 amino acids. The CDR3 DNA sequence: TGCAGCGTTGAAGTGGGACAGGGGGCGGGAGCTTTCTTT. Translated: CSVEVGQGAGAFF.

This clonotype has at least ten counts. The chain employs TRBV12-3 or TRBV12-4 and TRBJ2-1; 8 nucleotides agree with TRBD1. The trim removed 5 bases at V and 8 bases at J, leaving 11 bases unmatched. This CDR3 has 15 amino acids. For the CDR3, the DNA is TGTGCCAGCAGTCTGAGGGCAGGGGGCAGGGATGAGCAGTTCTTC. Amino acids: CASSLRAGGRDEQFF.

This clonotype appeared many times. CDR3 amino acids: CASSQSRARETQYF. The CDR3 DNA reads TGTGCCAGCAGCCAAAGTAGGGCACGAGAGACCCAGTACTTC. The chain couples TRBV14 to TRBJ2-5; D gene uncertain. CDR1 and CDR2 (germline): SGHDN, FVKESK. Trimming shortened V by 2 bases and J by 4 bases, and 11 bases separated the two germline ends. The CDR3 spans 14 residues.

The chain links TRBV4-2 to TRBJ2-2; D gene ambiguous. The CDR3 covers 19 residues. Germline CDR1 and CDR2: LGHNA and YNFKEQ. V was shortened by 0 bases and J by 0 bases, with 17 bases between the two germline ends. The CDR3 nucleotides are TGTGCCAGCAGCCAAGATTTTGTCGGCCAGTTCGCGAACACCGGGGAGCTGTTTTTT. Amino acid sequence: CASSQDFVGQFANTGELFF.

This clonotype occurred a few times. This may stem from a read error, because a much larger clone lies one nucleotide away. The rearrangement joins TRBV9 to TRBJ2-5; 9 bases are shared with TRBD2. Germline V gene lookup returns CDR1 SGDLS and CDR2 YYNGEE. This CDR3 is 14 amino acids long. Trimming removed 4 bases from V and 11 bases from J; junction bases left unmatched: 12. DNA for the CDR3: TGTGCCAGCAGCCCTACCGGGACTAGCAATGAGCAGTACTTC. Translated: CASSPTGTSNEQYF.